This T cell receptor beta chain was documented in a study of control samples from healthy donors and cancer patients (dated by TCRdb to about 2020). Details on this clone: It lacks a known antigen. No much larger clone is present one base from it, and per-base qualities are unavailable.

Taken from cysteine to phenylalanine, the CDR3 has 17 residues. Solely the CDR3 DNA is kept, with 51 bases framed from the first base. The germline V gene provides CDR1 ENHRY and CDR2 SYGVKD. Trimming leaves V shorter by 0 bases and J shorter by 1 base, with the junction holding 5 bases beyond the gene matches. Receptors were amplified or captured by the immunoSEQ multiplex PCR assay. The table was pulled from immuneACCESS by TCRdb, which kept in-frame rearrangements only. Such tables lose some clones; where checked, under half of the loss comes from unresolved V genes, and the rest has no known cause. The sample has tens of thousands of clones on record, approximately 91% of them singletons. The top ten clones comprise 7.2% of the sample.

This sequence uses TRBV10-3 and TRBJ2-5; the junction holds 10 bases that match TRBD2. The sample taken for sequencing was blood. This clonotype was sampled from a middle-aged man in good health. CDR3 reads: CAISESRASGGQETQYF. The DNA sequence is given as TGTGCCATCAGTGAGTCGAGGGCTAGCGGGGGCCAAGAGACCCAGTACTTC.